What follows are 30 T cell receptor beta chains derived from one specimen sequenced in a study of a mutant IDH1 vaccine in newly diagnosed glioma (dated by TCRdb to the early 2020s). No antigen has been identified for these receptors. The library was generated by the immunoSEQ multiplex PCR assay. Sourced from immuneACCESS, this table was stored by TCRdb with only in-frame sequences that have V and J called. A share of the clones is absent; for the studies checked, an unresolved V gene accounts for under half, and the remainder has no known explanation. Counted in this sample were about 68,000 clones; about four fifths of them appeared once. About an eighth of the sample lies in the top ten. Reading the label with the study, this specimen's time point is: week 35, safety follow-up. Each vaccine dose was 300 ug of a 20-mer mutant IDH1 peptide in Montanide, given subcutaneously with topical imiquimod.

This specimen consisted of PBMCs, obtained from a glioma patient whose treatment included an IDH1 peptide vaccine. Receptors originate from a man between 18 and 35 years old with glioma.

This chain links TRBV11-1 with TRBJ2-2; TRBD2 matches 8 bases. The CDR3 loop spans 19 amino acids. J lost 3 bases, V lost 10 bases, and 22 bases had no gene match. Germline CDR1 and CDR2: SGHAT and FQDESV (reference sequence). CDR3 nucleotide sequence: TGTGCCACCCAGGGGTCTTTAGGACAAGCGGGAGTTCACACCGGGGAGCTGTTTTTT. Its protein product is CATQGSLGQAGVHTGELFF.

The chain employs TRBV9 and TRBJ2-1; weak D call: TRBD1 (5 bases). The V gene lost 0 bases and the J gene lost 7 bases, with 14 bases spanning the gap. The CDR3 totals 15 residues. Germline V lookup: CDR1 SGDLS, CDR2 YYNGEE. CDR3 amino acids: CASSVGLMSGNEQFF. The CDR3 DNA sequence: TGTGCCAGCAGCGTAGGGTTGATGTCAGGGAATGAGCAGTTCTTC.

The V gene is TRBV5-1, the J gene TRBJ1-1; D is uncertain. Trimming took off 2 bases at V and 4 bases at J, with 12 bases between the two ends. This CDR3 has 14 amino acids. Germline CDR1 reads SGHRS; CDR2 reads YFSETQ. The CDR3 here is CASSLLAASTEAFF. The CDR3 bases are TGCGCCAGCAGCTTATTGGCAGCATCCACTGAAGCTTTCTTT.

V is TRBV29-1 and J is TRBJ1-2, with 9 bases lining up with TRBD1. The CDR3 totals 12 residues. From germline, CDR1 is SQVTM and CDR2 ANQGSEA. Trimming removed 7 bases from V and 4 bases from J; junction bases left unmatched: 4. The CDR3 reads CSGGQGSYGYTF. The CDR3, as DNA: TGCAGCGGGGGACAGGGTAGCTATGGCTACACCTTC.

The rearrangement uses TRBV18 and TRBJ2-2; 9 bases are shared with TRBD1. The J segment lost 6 bases and the V segment lost 2 bases, leaving 13 bases of the junction unmatched. Germline V lookup: CDR1 KGHSH, CDR2 LQKENI. The CDR3 consists of 18 residues. The CDR3 is CASSPIGTGNQGSGELFF. Written as DNA, the CDR3 is TGTGCCAGCTCACCAATCGGGACAGGGAACCAGGGCTCCGGGGAGCTGTTTTTT.

The genes are TRBV15 and TRBJ2-1, with no clear D. The CDR3 contains 16 residues. CDR1 LNHNV and CDR2 YYDKDF come from the germline V gene (reference sequence). V was pared by 0 bases and J by 0 bases, with 9 bases between. The DNA for the CDR3 is TGTGCCACCAGCAGAGATGAAGCGTACTCCTACAATGAGCAGTTCTTC. As protein: CATSRDEAYSYNEQFF.

The J gene is TRBJ1-5, the V gene TRBV6-6; 10 nucleotides match TRBD1. The CDR3 is 16 amino acids. V gave up 6 bases and J gave up 0 bases; unmatched junction bases: 5. Germline V gene lookup returns CDR1 MNHNY and CDR2 SVGAGI (reference sequence). The CDR3 sequence is CASRTGGSISNQPQHF. The CDR3 coding sequence is TGTGCCAGCAGGACAGGGGGCTCGATTAGCAATCAGCCCCAGCATTTT.

The V gene is TRBV19, the J gene TRBJ2-7; D is perhaps TRBD1 or TRBD2 (5 bases each). Germline CDR1 LNHDA, CDR2 SQIVND (reference sequence). CDR3 size: 15 residues. V lost 7 bases to trimming and J lost 5 bases, with 21 bases between them. This chain's CDR3 is CASTPGTRGLNEQYF. The CDR3 coding sequence is TGTGCCAGTACTCCGGGGACGAGGGGATTGAACGAGCAGTACTTC.

The V gene is TRBV5-4, the J gene TRBJ2-7; D unresolved. Trimming took off 2 bases at V and 2 bases at J, with 11 bases between the two ends. The CDR3 spans 14 residues. Germline V gene data show CDR1 as SGHNT and CDR2 as YYREEE (reference sequence). CDR3 in amino acids: CASSFWQAPYEQYF. CDR3 nucleotide sequence: TGTGCCAGCAGCTTCTGGCAGGCCCCCTACGAGCAGTACTTC.

The rearrangement uses TRBV28 and TRBJ1-5; D is unresolved. CDR1 MDHEN and CDR2 SYDVKM come from the germline V gene. V was trimmed by 4 bases and J by 6 bases, leaving 13 bases between them. The CDR3 is made up of 14 amino acids. The CDR3 protein is CASSSIMSGQPQHF. Written as DNA, the CDR3 is TGTGCCAGCAGTTCAATTATGTCGGGTCAGCCCCAGCATTTT.

The chain links TRBV15 to TRBJ1-5; D is possibly TRBD1 (6 bases). Germline values: CDR1 LNHNV, CDR2 YYDKDF (reference sequence). Deletions cut 8 bases from V and 1 base from J, with 9 bases between. The CDR3 length is 13 residues. This chain's CDR3 is CATRQGSNQPQHF. Here the CDR3 DNA reads TGTGCCACCCGCCAGGGGAGCAATCAGCCCCAGCATTTT.

The J gene is TRBJ1-2, the V gene TRBV7-9; 12 bases fit TRBD1. V shed 5 bases, J shed 7 bases, and the junction held 8 bases outside the gene matches. The CDR3 length is 15 residues. The V gene's germline CDR1 is SEHNR and CDR2 FQNEAQ (reference sequence). The CDR3 DNA follows: TGTGCCAGCAGCGCGGGACAGGGGGCAGTTAGTGGCTACACCTTC. Its translation is CASSAGQGAVSGYTF.

This clone was seen a handful of times. The chain combines TRBV18 with TRBJ1-1; 8 bases map to TRBD1. The CDR3 runs 12 residues. V dropped 2 bases and J dropped 8; count of bases not matched to a gene: 1. Per germline, CDR1 KGHSH and CDR2 LQKENI. The CDR3 sequence: CASSPRTGEAFF. As DNA, the CDR3 is TGTGCCAGCTCACCAAGGACAGGGGAAGCTTTCTTT.

CDR3 in amino acids: CASSLYHGLGGIYQETQYF. DNA for the CDR3: TGTGCCAGCAGCTTATATCACGGGTTGGGAGGGATATACCAAGAGACCCAGTACTTC. This sequence joins TRBV7-2 and TRBJ2-5, with 7 bases that match TRBD2. Germline V lookup: CDR1 SGHTA, CDR2 FQGNSA. This CDR3 region has 19 residues. J gave up 0 bases and V 2 bases, and 15 bases lay outside the gene matches.

The V and J genes are TRBV28 and TRBJ2-3; D is uncertain. V was pared by 4 bases and J by 6 bases, with 11 bases between. This CDR3 spans 13 amino acids. Germline lookup yields CDR1 MDHEN and CDR2 SYDVKM. The CDR3 sequence: CASSSWSRDTQYF. In DNA form, the CDR3 reads TGTGCCAGCAGTTCGTGGTCACGGGATACGCAGTATTTT.

The count of this clone is one. CDR3 amino acids: CASRRSPGWGYTF. CDR3 bases: TGTGCCAGCAGACGCTCACCGGGGTGGGGCTACACCTTC. The chain is built from TRBV28 and TRBJ1-2, with unresolved D. The CDR3 has 13 residues. V was pared by 6 bases and J by 8 bases, with 16 bases between. Looked up from germline, CDR1 is MDHEN and CDR2 is SYDVKM.

The rearrangement uses TRBV6-5 and TRBJ2-5; D not certain. This CDR3 has 14 amino acids. Germline CDR1 is MNHEY and CDR2 is SVGAGI. V lost 0 bases to trimming and J lost 4 bases, with 9 bases between them. CDR3 DNA sequence: TGTGCCAGCAGTTACTCGAGCCCTCGAGAGACCCAGTACTTC. Amino acids: CASSYSSPRETQYF.

The chain uses TRBV4-1 and TRBJ1-2; TRBD1 aligns across 10 bases. V shed 6 bases, J shed 5 bases, and the junction held 9 bases outside the gene matches. Looked up from germline, CDR1 is MGHRA and CDR2 is YSYEKL. This CDR3 spans 15 amino acids. In DNA form, the CDR3 reads TGCGCCAGCAGTACGACAGGGGGCTTTGGGTATGGCTACACCTTC. Protein product: CASSTTGGFGYGYTF.

The chain is built from TRBV6-5 and TRBJ1-6; the match to TRBD1 covers 10 bases. The CDR3 is 14 residues long. V lost 6 bases to trimming and J lost 6 bases; unmatched junction nucleotides: 2. Germline CDR1 and CDR2: MNHEY and SVGAGI. The CDR3: CASRRDRGNSPLHF. The CDR3 DNA is TGTGCCAGCAGGAGGGACAGGGGTAATTCACCCCTCCACTTT.

The chain couples TRBV4-3 to TRBJ1-2, with 10 bases aligning to TRBD1. J lost 5 bases, V lost 4 bases, and 7 bases had no gene match. CDR1 is LGHNA and CDR2 is YSLEER in the germline V gene. The CDR3 runs 15 residues. In DNA, the CDR3 is TGCGCCAGCAGCCTCAGTCTGGGACAGGGGTATGGCTACACCTTC. Translating gives CASSLSLGQGYGYTF.

The chain uses TRBV6-6 and TRBJ2-7, with no clear D. This CDR3 contains 11 residues. From germline, CDR1 is MNHNY and CDR2 SVGAGI (reference sequence). V was cut by 4 bases and J by 3 bases, with 4 bases left in between. CDR3 residues: CASSLGYEQYF. The CDR3 DNA reads as TGTGCCAGCAGTTTGGGCTACGAGCAGTACTTC.

The chain recombines TRBV18 with TRBJ2-7; either TRBD1 or TRBD2 may fit D (7 bases each). V shed 3 bases and J shed 5 bases, with 26 bases lying between them. Germline lookup yields CDR1 KGHSH and CDR2 LQKENI. This CDR3 has 18 amino acids. As DNA, the CDR3 is TGTGCCAGCTCACCTATCGCGACAGGGAGGCGGGAGAGGAACGAGCAGTACTTC. The encoded protein is CASSPIATGRRERNEQYF. Combining the CDR3 with reference TRBV18 and TRBJ2-7 gives the whole variable domain NAGVMQNPRHLVRRRGQEARLRCSPMKGHSHVYWYRQLPEEGLKFMVYLQKENIIDESGMPKERFSAEFPKEGPSILRIQQVVRGDSAAYFCASSPIATGRRERNEQYFGPGTRLTVT.

The chain couples TRBV5-1 to TRBJ2-3, with 9 bases lining up with TRBD2. V gave up 1 base and J gave up 0 bases; unmatched junction bases: 6. The germline V gene encodes CDR1 SGHRS and CDR2 YFSETQ. The CDR3 extends over 17 amino acids. The CDR3 DNA sequence: TGCGCCAGCAGCTTGCCAGAGACTAGCGGTAGCACAGATACGCAGTATTTT. This translates into CASSLPETSGSTDTQYF.

The J gene is TRBJ1-4, the V gene TRBV6-1, with 9 nucleotides matching TRBD1. The J segment lost 7 bases and the V segment lost 0 bases, leaving 6 bases of the junction unmatched. This CDR3 region has 16 residues. Looked up from germline, CDR1 is MNHNS and CDR2 is SASEGT. CDR3 in DNA: TGTGCCAGCAGTGAAGCTACCGGGACAGGGAGTGAAAAACTGTTTTTT. It encodes CASSEATGTGSEKLFF.

J is TRBJ1-2 and V is TRBV14; D gene unclear. Trimming shortened V by 4 bases and J by 0 bases, and 12 bases separated the two germline ends. The CDR3 is made up of 15 amino acids. From germline, CDR1 is SGHDN and CDR2 FVKESK. CDR3 amino acids: CASSPPLTTNYGYTF. DNA for the CDR3: TGTGCCAGCAGCCCTCCTCTAACTACTAACTATGGCTACACCTTC.

This clone has only one observation. V and J are TRBV14 and TRBJ2-7, with TRBD2 matching 7 bases. Germline-derived CDR1 and CDR2 are SGHDN and FVKESK. This CDR3 contains 16 residues. V was pared by 1 base and J by 5 bases, with 11 bases of the junction left unmatched. The chain's CDR3 is CASSQVIPGGWDEQYF. The CDR3 DNA follows: TGTGCCAGCAGCCAAGTGATCCCGGGAGGATGGGACGAGCAGTACTTC.

CDR3 protein: CASSQEAGFTEAFF. In nucleotides, the CDR3 is TGCGCCAGCAGCCAAGAAGCGGGGTTCACTGAAGCTTTCTTT. J is TRBJ1-1 and V is TRBV4-3; no clear D. CDR1 and CDR2 (germline): LGHNA, YSLEER. The CDR3 spans 14 residues. Deletions cut 0 bases from V and 4 bases from J, with 9 bases between.

The V call is TRBV2, the J call TRBJ2-7, with 10 positions matching TRBD2. The CDR3 loop spans 14 amino acids. V trimming: 7 bases; J trimming: 0 bases; junction bases outside the gene matches: 3. Germline CDR1 is SNHLY and CDR2 is FYNNEI. The CDR3 bases are TGTGCCAGCAAATGGACTAGCGGCTCCTACGAGCAGTACTTC. Protein product: CASKWTSGSYEQYF.

The chain has TRBV15 and TRBJ2-2; the D is unclear. The germline gives CDR1 LNHNV, CDR2 YYDKDF (reference sequence). The CDR3 sequence is 13 residues long. With 0 bases removed from V and 5 bases from J, the gap between germline ends came to 4 bases. CDR3 nucleotides: TGTGCCACCAGCAGAGATTGGACCGGGGAGCTGTTTTTT. The encoded protein is CATSRDWTGELFF.

The genes are TRBV19 and TRBJ1-1, with D possibly being TRBD1 (5 bases). This CDR3 spans 15 amino acids. Germline V gene sequence: CDR1 LNHDA, CDR2 SQIVND (reference sequence). The V gene lost 7 bases and the J gene lost 7 bases, with 22 bases spanning the gap. The CDR3 reads CASNPRAGIVDEAFF. In nucleotides, the CDR3 is TGTGCCAGTAACCCGCGGGCAGGGATCGTTGATGAAGCTTTCTTT.